This TCR beta chain was sequenced for a study of T cell changes during pregnancy in multiple sclerosis. Trimming at V came to 2 bases and at J to 5 bases, leaving 14 bases not matched to a gene. The CDR3 totals 17 residues. Germline V CDR1 and CDR2: SGHVS, FQNEAQ. Data came from immunoSEQ multiplex PCR; TCRdb stores just in-frame clones and leaves some out. Among approximately 65,000 clones listed, about 90% were seen once. This chain links TRBV7-8 with TRBJ1-2, with 7 bases lining up with TRBD1. The input for sequencing was CD4+ T cells from peripheral blood mononuclear cells, taken in the first trimester of pregnancy. This receptor was identified in a female donor with multiple sclerosis, enrolled in a pregnancy study. The CDR3 DNA reads TGTGCCAGCAGCTTAAAGAGTCGAGGGACAGCGGAGTATGGCTACACCTTC. Protein: CASSLKSRGTAEYGYTF.